This TCR beta chain was sequenced in a study of T cell repertoires in ileal Crohn's disease. The method was immunoSEQ multiplex PCR; TCRdb's version includes in-frame clones alone and lacks a portion of them. The sample includes roughly 28,000 clones, roughly 81% seen only once; the top ten take 5.5% to 7%. CDR3 size: 11 residues. CDR1 GTSNPN and CDR2 SVGIG come from the germline V gene (reference sequence). V shed 7 bases and J shed 11 bases, with 17 bases lying between them. Sequencing used ileal tissue. The chain combines TRBV30 with TRBJ1-1; D perhaps matches TRBD1 (6 bases). This sequence was found in an adult with Crohn's disease. CDR3 loop: CASSNRAMAFF. The CDR3, as DNA: TGTGCCTCCTCCAACAGGGCCATGGCTTTCTTT. The variable domain in full, completed from reference TRBV30 and TRBJ1-1, reads SQTIHQWPATLVQPVGSPLSLECTVEGTSNPNLYWYRQAAGRGLQLLFYSVGIGQISSEVPQNLSASRPQDRQFILSSKKLLLSDSGFYLCASSNRAMAFFGQGTRLTVV.